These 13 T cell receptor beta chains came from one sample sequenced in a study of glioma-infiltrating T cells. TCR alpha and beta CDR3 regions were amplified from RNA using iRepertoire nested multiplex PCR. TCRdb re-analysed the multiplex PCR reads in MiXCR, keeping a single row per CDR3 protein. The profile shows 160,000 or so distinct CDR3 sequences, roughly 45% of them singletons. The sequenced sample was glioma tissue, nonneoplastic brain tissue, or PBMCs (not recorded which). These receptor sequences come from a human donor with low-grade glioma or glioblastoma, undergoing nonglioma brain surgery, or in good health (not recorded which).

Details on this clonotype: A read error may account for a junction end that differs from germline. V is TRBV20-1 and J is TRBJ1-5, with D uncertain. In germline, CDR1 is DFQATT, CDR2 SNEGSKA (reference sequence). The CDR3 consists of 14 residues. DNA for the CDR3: TGCAGTGCTAGGACGGGATGGCAGAATCACCCCCAGCATTTT. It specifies CSARTGWQNHPQHF.

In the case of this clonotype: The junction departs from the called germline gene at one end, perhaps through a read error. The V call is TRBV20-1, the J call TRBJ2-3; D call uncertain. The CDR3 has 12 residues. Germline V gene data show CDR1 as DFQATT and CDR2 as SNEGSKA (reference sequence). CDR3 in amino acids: CGAKTSTDTQYF. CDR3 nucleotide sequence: TGCGGTGCTAAGACTAGCACAGATACGCAGTATTTT.

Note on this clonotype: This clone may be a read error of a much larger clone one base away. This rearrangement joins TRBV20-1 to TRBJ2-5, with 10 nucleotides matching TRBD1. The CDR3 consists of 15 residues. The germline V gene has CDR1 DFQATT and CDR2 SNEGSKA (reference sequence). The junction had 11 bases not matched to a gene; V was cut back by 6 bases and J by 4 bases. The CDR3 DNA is TGCAGTGCCACCCCGGGACAGGGGCGCGGAGAGACCCAGTACTTC. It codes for CSATPGQGRGETQYF.

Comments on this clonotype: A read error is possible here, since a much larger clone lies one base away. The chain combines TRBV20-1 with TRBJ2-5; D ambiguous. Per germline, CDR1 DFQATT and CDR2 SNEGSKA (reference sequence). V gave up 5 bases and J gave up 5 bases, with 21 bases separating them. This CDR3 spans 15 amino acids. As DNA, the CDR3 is TGCAGTGCTTGGCCCGGGCGCACCCCAAGGGAGACCCAGTACTTC. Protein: CSAWPGRTPRETQYF.

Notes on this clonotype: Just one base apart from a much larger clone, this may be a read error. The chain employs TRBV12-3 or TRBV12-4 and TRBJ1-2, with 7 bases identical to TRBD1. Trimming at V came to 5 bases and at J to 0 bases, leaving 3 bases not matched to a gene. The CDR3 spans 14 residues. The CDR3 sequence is CASSGDSTNYGYTF. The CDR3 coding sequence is TGTGCCAGCAGTGGGGACAGTACTAACTATGGCTACACCTTC.

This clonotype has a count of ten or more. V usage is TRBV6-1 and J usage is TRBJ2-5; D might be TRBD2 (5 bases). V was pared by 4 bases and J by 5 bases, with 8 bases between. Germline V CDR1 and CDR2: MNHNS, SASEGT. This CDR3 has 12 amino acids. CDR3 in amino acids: CASSARGETQYF. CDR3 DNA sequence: TGTGCCAGCAGTGCAAGAGGGGAGACCCAGTACTTC.

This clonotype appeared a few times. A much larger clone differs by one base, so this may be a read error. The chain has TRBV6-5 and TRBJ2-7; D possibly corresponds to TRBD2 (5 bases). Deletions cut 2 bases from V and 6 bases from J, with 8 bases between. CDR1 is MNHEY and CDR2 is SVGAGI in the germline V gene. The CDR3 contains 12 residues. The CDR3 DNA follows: TGTGCCAGCAGTTACAAGGCGGGCGAGCAGTACTTC. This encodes CASSYKAGEQYF.

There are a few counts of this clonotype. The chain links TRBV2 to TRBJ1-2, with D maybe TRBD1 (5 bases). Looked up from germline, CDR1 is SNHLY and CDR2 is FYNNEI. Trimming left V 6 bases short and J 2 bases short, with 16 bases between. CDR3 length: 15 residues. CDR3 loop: CASSPQGSLNYGYTF. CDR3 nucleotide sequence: TGTGCCAGCAGCCCGCAGGGCAGCTTGAACTATGGCTACACCTTC.

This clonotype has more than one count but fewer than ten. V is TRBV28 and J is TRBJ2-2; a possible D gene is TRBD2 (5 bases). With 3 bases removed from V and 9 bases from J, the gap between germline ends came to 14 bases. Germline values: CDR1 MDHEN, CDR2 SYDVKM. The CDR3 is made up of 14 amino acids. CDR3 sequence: CASSFSWETRELFF. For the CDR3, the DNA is TGTGCCAGCAGTTTTTCGTGGGAGACCAGGGAGCTGTTTTTT.

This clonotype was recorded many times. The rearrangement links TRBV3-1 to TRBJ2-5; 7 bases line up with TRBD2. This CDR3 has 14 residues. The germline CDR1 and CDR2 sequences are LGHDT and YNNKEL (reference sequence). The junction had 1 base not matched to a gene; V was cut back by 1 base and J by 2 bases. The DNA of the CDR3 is TGTGCCAGCAGCCAAGGGGACTATCAAGAGACCCAGTACTTC. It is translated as CASSQGDYQETQYF.

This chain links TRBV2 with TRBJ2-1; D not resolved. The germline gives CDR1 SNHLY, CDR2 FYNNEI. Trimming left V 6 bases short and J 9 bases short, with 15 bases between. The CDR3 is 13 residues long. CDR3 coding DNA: TGTGCCAGCAGCCCCCGTGCGCAGAGTGAGCAGTTCTTC. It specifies CASSPRAQSEQFF.

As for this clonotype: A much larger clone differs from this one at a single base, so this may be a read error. The CDR3 region has the DNA TGTGCCAGCAGCTTAGGAGTACTAGCGGGAGGAGCGCAGTTCTTC. This sequence encodes CASSLGVLAGGAQFF. The chain recombines TRBV7-2 with TRBJ2-1, with 12 bases aligning to TRBD2. The germline CDR1 and CDR2 sequences are SGHTA and FQGNSA. The junction had 7 bases not matched to a gene; V was cut back by 1 base and J by 12 bases. The CDR3 contains 15 residues.

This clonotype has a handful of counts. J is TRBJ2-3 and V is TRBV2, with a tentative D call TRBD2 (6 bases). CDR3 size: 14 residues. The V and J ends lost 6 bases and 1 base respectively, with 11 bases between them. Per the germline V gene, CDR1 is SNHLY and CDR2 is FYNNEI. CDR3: CASRMGGGTDTQYF. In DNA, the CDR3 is TGTGCCAGCAGGATGGGGGGAGGCACAGATACGCAGTATTTT.